The 3 T cell receptor beta chains in this list originate from one sample, sequenced in a study of HIV-infected patients and healthy controls (dated by TCRdb to the mid-2010s). To prepare the library, 5' RACE was applied. Sequencer: Illumina MiSeq. Reverse transcription of approximately 500 ng RNA was performed with SuperScript III using primers directed against the alpha and beta constant regions. Alpha and beta chain libraries were generated separately via chain-specific third strand synthesis with multiplexing indices. The raw public reads went through TCRdb reprocessing: fastp at Q25, MiXCR clone calling, in-frame beta chains kept. Each entry is one CDR3 protein sequence, shown with its most common DNA and genes. Recorded for this sample are fewer than 15,000 distinct CDR3 sequences; approximately 11% of them occurred a single time. The biggest ten clones account for under 6.5% of the sample. Whole blood was used without cell fractionation, so the repertoire reflected all unsorted peripheral T cells.

Sequencing was done on a sample of blood. The receptors come from an adult in good health.

This clonotype qualifies as medium-sized. The chain uses TRBV6-5 and TRBJ2-2, with TRBD2 identical over 7 bases. The trim removed 7 bases at V and 5 bases at J, leaving 7 bases unmatched. The CDR3 covers 14 residues. Germline assignment: CDR1 MNHEY and CDR2 SVGAGI. The CDR3 DNA reads as TGTGCCAGCACCGGGGACTATTCGACCGGGGAGCTGTTTTTT. Translated: CASTGDYSTGELFF.

This clonotype ranks as medium-sized. The J gene is TRBJ2-5, the V gene TRBV10-3, with 7 bases fitting TRBD1. This CDR3 comprises 13 residues. V shed 3 bases and J 2 bases; nucleotides not matched to a gene: 0. Germline V gene data show CDR1 as ENHRY and CDR2 as SYGVKD. The CDR3 region is CAISDRGQETQYF. CDR3 DNA: TGTGCCATCAGTGACAGGGGGCAAGAGACCCAGTACTTC.

The V call is TRBV27, the J call TRBJ2-1; TRBD2 matches 14 bases. CDR1 is MNHEY and CDR2 is SMNVEV in the germline V gene (reference sequence). The junction had 12 bases not matched to a gene; V was cut back by 0 bases and J by 8 bases. The CDR3 consists of 19 residues. This chain's CDR3 is CASSLSGLAGVGRSYEQFF. The CDR3 bases are TGTGCCAGCAGTTTATCGGGACTAGCGGGAGTTGGGAGATCTTATGAGCAGTTCTTC.